What follows are 25 T cell receptor beta chains derived from one specimen sequenced in a study of cytomegalovirus exposure and HLA in healthy donors. PCR employed 60 Vbeta and 13 Jbeta primers. TCRdb's table, derived via immunoSEQ multiplex PCR, lists solely in-frame clones and lacks some. The data contain some 180,000 clones, 75% to 85% of them singletons. The sequenced sample consisted of PBMCs. The receptors come from a woman aged 30 to 39 in good health and CMV-seropositive.

DNA for the CDR3: TGTGCCAGTAGTATTCTGGGCGCAGGATGGGCCAACGTCCTGACTTTC. Amino acid sequence: CASSILGAGWANVLTF. The chain couples TRBV19 to TRBJ2-6, with unresolved D. Germline lookup yields CDR1 LNHDA and CDR2 SQIVND (reference sequence). V lost 3 bases and J 5 bases, leaving 14 bases between the germline ends. This CDR3 spans 16 amino acids.

V is TRBV28 and J is TRBJ1-2; 7 bases line up with TRBD1. With 6 bases clipped from V and 5 bases from J, the junction kept 9 bases outside the gene matches. CDR1 and CDR2 (germline): MDHEN, SYDVKM. CDR3 length: 14 residues. CDR3: CASSRDRESYGYTF. In DNA form, the CDR3 reads TGTGCCAGCAGCCGCGACAGGGAGTCGTATGGCTACACCTTC.

This clone was found a few times. V is TRBV4-1 and J is TRBJ1-2; TRBD1 agrees at 7 bases. The ends lost 1 base at V and 4 bases at J; junction bases unmatched: 9. There are 16 residues in the CDR3. The germline V gene has CDR1 MGHRA and CDR2 YSYEKL. CDR3 region: CASSQGWDSTAYGYTF. The CDR3 coding sequence is TGCGCCAGCAGCCAAGGTTGGGACAGTACGGCCTATGGCTACACCTTC.

The rearrangement uses TRBV4-3 and TRBJ2-7, with D maybe TRBD2 (5 bases). Between the trimmed V and J ends, which lost 0 bases and 3 bases, there was a span of 12 bases. The CDR3 consists of 15 residues. The germline V gene has CDR1 LGHNA and CDR2 YSLEER. This CDR3 reads CASSQDPYGNYEQYF. The CDR3 nucleotides are TGCGCCAGCAGCCAAGATCCATACGGGAACTACGAGCAGTACTTC.

The chain joins TRBV27 to TRBJ1-1, with TRBD1 as a possible D gene (5 bases). The CDR3 has 17 residues. Germline V gene lookup returns CDR1 MNHEY and CDR2 SMNVEV (reference sequence). The V end lost 3 bases, the J end lost 1 base, and 18 bases lay between the germline ends. This chain's CDR3 is CASSFIYRGTANTEAFF. DNA of the CDR3: TGTGCCAGCAGTTTTATTTACCGGGGGACCGCGAACACTGAAGCTTTCTTT.

V gene TRBV11-3 combines with J gene TRBJ2-3; D unclear. Germline V gene data show CDR1 as SGHNT and CDR2 as YENEEA. The CDR3 has 12 residues. With 5 bases removed from V and 0 bases from J, the gap between germline ends came to 3 bases. The DNA for the CDR3 is TGTGCCAGCAGCCTTAGCACAGATACGCAGTATTTT. This gives the protein CASSLSTDTQYF.

The chain links TRBV7-9 to TRBJ1-1; D gene uncertain. V shed 6 bases and J shed 0 bases, with 8 bases lying between them. Looked up from germline, CDR1 is SEHNR and CDR2 is FQNEAQ (reference sequence). The CDR3 loop spans 13 amino acids. The chain's CDR3 is CASSTTMNTEAFF. DNA of the CDR3: TGTGCCAGCAGTACAACAATGAACACTGAAGCTTTCTTT.

This chain connects TRBV27 to TRBJ1-2; TRBD1 matches at 7 bases. Germline CDR1 and CDR2: MNHEY and SMNVEV (reference sequence). The V gene end was trimmed by 5 bases and the J gene end by 6 bases; junction bases not matched to a gene: 3. CDR3 length: 12 amino acids. The CDR3 reads CASSRGTDGYTF. CDR3 bases: TGTGCCAGCAGTCGCGGGACAGATGGCTACACCTTC.

The chain uses TRBV11-3 and TRBJ2-2, with D tentatively TRBD1 (6 bases). Trimming cost V 1 base and J 3 bases, with 21 bases left between them. The CDR3 extends over 19 amino acids. CDR1 and CDR2 from the germline V gene are SGHNT and YENEEA. The chain's CDR3 is CASSLGGWGAGADTGELFF. The CDR3 DNA is TGTGCCAGCAGCTTAGGAGGGTGGGGAGCAGGGGCGGACACCGGGGAGCTGTTTTTT.

The rearrangement uses TRBV4-1 and TRBJ1-2, with 9 bases identical to TRBD1. V shed 1 base, J shed 6 bases, and the junction held 6 bases outside the gene matches. The germline gives CDR1 MGHRA, CDR2 YSYEKL. The CDR3 has 15 residues. For the CDR3, the DNA is TGCGCCAGCAGCCAAGCACGACAGGGGGGGAATGGCTACACCTTC. This codes for CASSQARQGGNGYTF.

This clone was picked up a small number of times. V is TRBV7-6 and J is TRBJ2-2; 8 bases agree with TRBD1. J gave up 1 base and V 3 bases, and 7 bases lay outside the gene matches. The CDR3 runs to 17 residues. Germline V gene sequence: CDR1 SGHVS, CDR2 FNYEAQ. CDR3 amino acids: CASSFRLGTGNTGELFF. The CDR3 nucleotides are TGTGCCAGCAGCTTCCGTTTGGGGACAGGGAACACCGGGGAGCTGTTTTTT. The full variable domain, completed using reference TRBV7-6 and TRBJ2-2, is GAGVSQSPRYKVTKRGQDVALRCDPISGHVSLYWYRQALGQGPEFLTYFNYEAQQDKSGLPNDRFSAERPEGSISTLTIQRTEQRDSAMYRCASSFRLGTGNTGELFFGEGSRLTVL.

This chain links TRBV19 with TRBJ2-7; 10 bases agree with TRBD2. J gave up 3 bases and V 1 base, and 0 bases lay outside the gene matches. This CDR3 has 14 amino acids. The germline CDR1 and CDR2 sequences are LNHDA and SQIVND (reference sequence). The CDR3: CASSIASGSYEQYF. CDR3 in DNA: TGTGCCAGTAGTATAGCTAGCGGGAGCTACGAGCAGTACTTC. Drawing the rest from reference TRBV19 and TRBJ2-7, the complete variable domain is DGGITQSPKYLFRKEGQNVTLSCEQNLNHDAMYWYRQDPGQGLRLIYYSQIVNDFQKGDIAEGYSVSREKKESFPLTVTSAQKNPTAFYLCASSIASGSYEQYFGPGTRLTVT.

The chain couples TRBV4-1 to TRBJ1-1, with a weak D call TRBD1 (5 bases). The V gene lost 0 bases and the J gene lost 5 bases, with 22 bases spanning the gap. CDR3 length: 18 residues. Germline lookup yields CDR1 MGHRA and CDR2 YSYEKL. The CDR3 spells CASSQESAREVQRTEAFF. CDR3 in DNA: TGCGCCAGCAGCCAAGAAAGCGCCAGGGAGGTTCAAAGGACTGAAGCTTTCTTT.

V is TRBV10-2 and J is TRBJ2-7; 7 nucleotides match TRBD2. Germline-derived CDR1 and CDR2 are WSHSY and SAAADI. With 5 bases clipped from V and 4 bases from J, the junction kept 5 bases outside the gene matches. The CDR3 totals 13 residues. DNA of the CDR3: TGCGCCAGCAGTCTTGGGGGGGAATACGAGCAGTACTTC. Translated: CASSLGGEYEQYF.

V gene TRBV5-1 combines with J gene TRBJ2-7; D is possibly TRBD1 (5 bases). CDR3 length: 14 amino acids. V dropped 0 bases and J dropped 5 bases, with 12 bases sitting between them. The germline CDR1 and CDR2 sequences are SGHRS and YFSETQ. In DNA, the CDR3 is TGCGCCAGCAGCTTGGGGGGCTTAGTAGACGAGCAGTACTTC. This translates into CASSLGGLVDEQYF.

This clone was seen a handful of times. The chain links TRBV20-1 to TRBJ2-1; D ambiguous. CDR3 length: 11 residues. V was cut by 2 bases and J by 4 bases, with 3 bases left in between. Germline V gene sequence: CDR1 DFQATT, CDR2 SNEGSKA (reference sequence). The CDR3 region is CSARLYNEQFF. As DNA, the CDR3 is TGCAGTGCTAGACTATACAATGAGCAGTTCTTC.

This clone was counted once. The chain carries TRBV13 and TRBJ1-1; D possibly corresponds to TRBD1 (6 bases). This CDR3 is built from 13 residues. From germline, CDR1 is PRHDT and CDR2 FYEKMQ (reference sequence). The V gene lost 3 bases and the J gene lost 4 bases, with 9 bases spanning the gap. This chain's CDR3 is CASSFQGTTEAFF. CDR3 DNA sequence: TGTGCCAGCAGCTTCCAGGGGACCACTGAAGCTTTCTTT.

The rearrangement uses TRBV9 and TRBJ1-2, with D hard to call. The length of the CDR3 is 13 residues. The V and J ends lost 3 bases and 4 bases respectively, with 10 bases between them. The germline gives CDR1 SGDLS, CDR2 YYNGEE. The chain's CDR3 is CASSETTSYGYTF. CDR3 in DNA: TGTGCCAGCAGCGAAACAACGTCCTATGGCTACACCTTC. Variable domain in full (rest from reference TRBV9 and TRBJ1-2): DSGVTQTPKHLITATGQRVTLRCSPRSGDLSVYWYQQSLDQGLQFLIQYYNGEERAKGNILERFSAQQFPDLHSELNLSSLELGDSALYFCASSETTSYGYTFGSGTRLTVV.

As for this clone: Other DNA sequences of this sample code for an identical CDR3. The chain links TRBV2 to TRBJ2-2, with 7 bases that match TRBD1. In germline, CDR1 is SNHLY, CDR2 FYNNEI. Losses at the gene ends were 4 bases for V and 5 bases for J; bases not matched to a gene: 1. The CDR3 loop spans 13 amino acids. The CDR3 bases are TGTGCCAGCAGTGGACAGGGAACCGGGGAGCTGTTTTTT. Translated: CASSGQGTGELFF.

V and J are TRBV7-9 and TRBJ2-3; 9 bases fit TRBD2. There are 18 residues in the CDR3. Germline V gives CDR1 SEHNR, CDR2 FQNEAQ (reference sequence). The V segment lost 5 bases and the J segment 1 base; nucleotides outside the gene matches: 13. This chain's CDR3 is CASSARQLAGQGTDTQYF. DNA for the CDR3: TGTGCCAGCAGCGCCCGTCAACTAGCGGGTCAAGGCACAGATACGCAGTATTTT.

The chain combines TRBV7-9 with TRBJ2-7, with D unresolved. V was shortened by 1 base and J by 2 bases, with 12 bases between the two germline ends. CDR1 is SEHNR and CDR2 is FQNEAQ in the germline V gene (reference sequence). The CDR3 contains 15 residues. In DNA form, the CDR3 reads TGTGCCAGCAGCTTAGGAGGCCGACTGACCTACGAGCAGTACTTC. This encodes CASSLGGRLTYEQYF.

V gene TRBV27 combines with J gene TRBJ1-5; no reliable D call. Germline V lookup: CDR1 MNHEY, CDR2 SMNVEV (reference sequence). This CDR3 spans 14 amino acids. V lost 8 bases to trimming and J lost 0 bases, with 11 bases between them. The CDR3 sequence is CASSQRVSNQPQHF. The CDR3 coding sequence is TGTGCCAGCTCCCAGAGGGTTAGCAATCAGCCCCAGCATTTT.

The rearrangement uses TRBV10-1 and TRBJ2-7, with 9 bases identical to TRBD2. V lost 7 bases, J lost 0 bases, and 4 bases stayed unmatched. Germline V gene sequence: CDR1 WNHNN, CDR2 SYGVQD (reference sequence). The CDR3 extends over 14 amino acids. The CDR3 reads CASIGAGGSYEQYF. DNA for the CDR3: TGCGCCAGCATAGGAGCGGGGGGCTCCTACGAGCAGTACTTC.

V and J are TRBV11-3 and TRBJ1-2; the match to TRBD1 covers 11 bases. V lost 5 bases and J lost 2; bases outside the gene matches: 13. The CDR3 extends over 18 amino acids. Germline V CDR1 and CDR2: SGHNT, YENEEA. CDR3 nucleotide sequence: TGTGCCAGCAGCCGCGGCGGGACAGGGGGTGGGGGGAACTATGGCTACACCTTC. It encodes CASSRGGTGGGGNYGYTF.

The J gene is TRBJ1-5, the V gene TRBV7-2; 10 nucleotides agree with TRBD1. Germline V CDR1 and CDR2: SGHTA, FQGNSA. The CDR3 is made up of 14 amino acids. The trim removed 6 bases at V and 9 bases at J, leaving 8 bases unmatched. CDR3 in DNA: TGTGCCAGCAGACGTGGGACAGGGGCCTCGCCCCAGCATTTT. Translation: CASRRGTGASPQHF.